Reported below is one T cell receptor beta chain. Its antigen remains unidentified. Per-base qualities were not stored, and no clone one base away is much larger. These data belong to a study of blood T cell repertoires in COVID-19 (dated by TCRdb to about 2020). About the investigation overall: Collaborator samples came from the United States, Italy and Spain and covered acute and convalescent phases of COVID-19. The material from the prospective study consisted of cDNA or gDNA derived from T cells, B-cell-depleted T cells, or PBMCs. Subjects who had been exposed to COVID-19, were actively infected with it, or had recovered from it provided the deeply sampled blood TCRbeta repertoires that made up the dataset. The repertoires were released in a freely available public database intended as a resource for research on the immune response to SARS-CoV-2. Samples came from the ongoing ImmuneRACE study (first 160 participants) plus 1,254 subjects from 6 global collaborators. The sample metadata nearly always contained a de-identified subject ID, COVID-19 status, age in years and sex. HLA class I and class II types, where available, came from metadata supplied by the sample provider rather than from assay-based typing.

The full study reports these points: Clinical and demographic metadata were provided uncurated, with the amount varying by source and participant.

Whole blood was collected in K2EDTA tubes by collaborating institutions according to the institutions' own protocols. For TCRbeta analysis, collaborators shipped samples as frozen whole blood, isolated PBMCs, or DNA extracted from either of those sample types. Per the germline V gene, MNHEY is the CDR1 and SVGAGI is the CDR2. V ends up 8 bases short and J 3 bases short, with an unmatched junction base count of 3. Taken from cysteine to phenylalanine, the CDR3 has 14 residues. The only DNA kept is the CDR3, 42 bases in frame from the first base. The immunoSEQ Assay, a bias-controlled multiplex PCR, was used to amplify TCRbeta CDR3 regions from genomic DNA. The original methods were these. Within the assay, amplification of reference gene primers was used to estimate how many nucleated cells each sample contained. To quantify the absolute abundance of each unique TCRbeta CDR3 rearrangement, sequence reads were collapsed and filtered. For each sample, productive Simpson clonality was calculated by taking the square root of Simpson's diversity index across productive rearrangements. TCRdb's version of the immuneACCESS table is confined to in-frame rearrangements and falls short of the full clone set. An unresolved V gene accounts for under half of the shortfall where checked; the remainder is of unknown origin. The V and J calls and the clone size are those of that table, but D and trimming were determined from the DNA. Within this sample are over 70,000 clones, with around 87% of them counted one time only. Over 0.95% of the sample goes to the ten largest clones.

The sequencing input was peripheral blood. This chain joins TRBV6-5 to TRBJ1-4; 10 central nucleotides agree with TRBD1. The TCR sequence derives from a human donor in a cohort sampled during active COVID-19. Read as DNA, the sequence is TGTGCCAGCCGACAGGGGGCTTCTAATGAAAAACTGTTTTTT. Its protein product is CASRQGASNEKLFF.